This TCR beta chain comes out of a study of blood T cell repertoires in COVID-19. Across the whole study: The United States, Italy and Spain were the sources of the acute and convalescent COVID-19 samples. Sources were T cells, B-cell-depleted T cells, or PBMCs; the material itself was cDNA or gDNA.

After removal of 4 bases from V and 1 base from J, the junction contained 10 bases not matched to a gene. Germline CDR1 LGHDT, CDR2 YNNKEL (reference sequence). CDR3 length: 19 residues. Libraries were prepared by immunoSEQ multiplex PCR; TCRdb keeps only in-frame clonotypes and omits some of them. The sample carries fewer than 350,000 clones, approximately 90% recorded once. It was during active infection that Seattle patients were enrolled and then longitudinally followed. Sequencing was carried out using peripheral blood. The receptor was isolated from a woman in her sixties with COVID-19, enrolled during active disease. V and J are TRBV3-1 (or the pseudogene TRBV3-2) and TRBJ2-3, with 14 bases that match TRBD2. The CDR3 region has the DNA TGTGCCAGCAGCCGACGACTAGCGGGGGGGCCGAGGGGCACAGATACGCAGTATTTT. Protein: CASSRRLAGGPRGTDTQYF.